This record concerns one T cell receptor beta chain sequence. This record belongs to a study of OX40 agonist ivuxolimab in advanced cancers. The overall study: Patients' therapy was ivuxolimab, an antibody that acts as an agonist of OX40 (CD134). Prior checkpoint blockade (anti-PD-1, anti-PD-L1 or anti-CTLA-4) was permitted; approximately 40% had it.

The CDR3 covers 15 residues. Trimming took 4 bases from V and 2 from J, leaving 13 bases between them. The germline V gene has CDR1 ENHRY and CDR2 SYGVKD. Only in-frame clones appear in the TCRdb table, and some are missing; sequencing was by immunoSEQ multiplex PCR. The sample records 66,000 or so clones, approximately 90% being singletons. The chain carries TRBV10-3 and TRBJ2-3; D not certain. This receptor was obtained from an adult with an advanced solid tumor such as melanoma, head and neck, liver or kidney cancer. The sample in question was CD4+ or CD8+ T cells sorted from blood, obtained in a trial of the OX40 agonist ivuxolimab. CDR3: CAISGHSKYTDTQYF. In DNA form, the CDR3 reads TGTGCCATCAGTGGGCACTCGAAATACACAGATACGCAGTATTTT.